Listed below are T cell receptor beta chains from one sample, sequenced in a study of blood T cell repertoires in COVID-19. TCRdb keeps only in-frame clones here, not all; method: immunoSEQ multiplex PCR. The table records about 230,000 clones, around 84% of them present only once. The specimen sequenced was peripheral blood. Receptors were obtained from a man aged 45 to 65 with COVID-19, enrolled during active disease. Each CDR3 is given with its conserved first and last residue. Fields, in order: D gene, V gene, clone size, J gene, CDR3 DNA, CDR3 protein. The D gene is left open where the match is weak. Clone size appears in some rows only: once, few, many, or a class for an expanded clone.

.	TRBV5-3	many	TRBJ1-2	TGTGCCAGAAGCCTAGCATCCCTCCCGAACTATGGCTACACCTTC	CARSLASLPNYGYTF
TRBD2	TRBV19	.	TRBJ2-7	TGTGCCAGTAGTAGCGGACTAGCGGGAGGGATGTCTCGGTACGAGCAGTACTTC	CASSSGLAGGMSRYEQYF
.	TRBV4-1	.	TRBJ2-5	TGCGCCAGCAGCCAAGAAGGGGGGGCGGAGACCCAGTACTTC	CASSQEGGAETQYF
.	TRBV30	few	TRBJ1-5	TGTGCCTGGAGTGTACGAGGGTACCAGCCCCAGCATTTT	CAWSVRGYQPQHF
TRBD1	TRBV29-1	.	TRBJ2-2	TGCAGCGTTGACAGGGGGCAAAACACCGGGGAGCTGTTTTTT	CSVDRGQNTGELFF
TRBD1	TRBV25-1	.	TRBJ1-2	TGTGCCAGCAGTCGGACAGGGGGCCGGGGCTACACCTTC	CASSRTGGRGYTF
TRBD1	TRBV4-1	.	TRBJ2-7	TGCGCCAGCAGCCGGCCGGGACAGGGGGGTAGCGAGCAGTACTTC	CASSRPGQGGSEQYF
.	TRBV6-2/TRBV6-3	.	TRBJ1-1	TGTGCCAGCAGTCCGACAGAGAACACTGAAGCTTTCTTT	CASSPTENTEAFF
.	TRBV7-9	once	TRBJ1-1	TGTGCCAGCAGCTTCCTAGTGAGGTCTACCATGAACACTGAAGCTTTCTTT	CASSFLVRSTMNTEAFF
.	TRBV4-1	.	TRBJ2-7	TGCGCCAGCAGCCAAGCCGATCTTATTAGTACGGGCGAGCAGTACTTC	CASSQADLISTGEQYF
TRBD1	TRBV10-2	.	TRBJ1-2	TGCGCCAGCAGGGGGACAGGGCCCCTCTATGGCTACACCTTC	CASRGTGPLYGYTF
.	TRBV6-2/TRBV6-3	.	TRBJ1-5	TGTGCCAGCAGTGGACACAGGGTGGGGACCAATCAGCCCCAGCATTTT	CASSGHRVGTNQPQHF
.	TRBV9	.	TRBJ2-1	TGTGCCAGCAGCGTAGCGCCCCAGGGGAACAATGAGCAGTTCTTC	CASSVAPQGNNEQFF
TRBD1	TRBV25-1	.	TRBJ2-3	TGTGCCAGCAGTGGGGACAGGGGGCTCTGGGGCACAGATACGCAGTATTTT	CASSGDRGLWGTDTQYF
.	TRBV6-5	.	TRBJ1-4	TGTGCCAGCAGTTACTCGGCACAGGCGATTACAATTGGACTGTTTTTT	CASSYSAQAITIGLFF
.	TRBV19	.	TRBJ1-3	TGTGCCAGTAGTATTTCCCACTCTGGAAACACCATATATTTT	CASSISHSGNTIYF